The next 15 T cell receptor beta chains were all read from a single sample in a study of lymphopenia after photon versus proton radiotherapy. The method was immunoSEQ multiplex PCR; TCRdb's version includes in-frame clones alone and lacks a portion of them. The sample yields 7,100 or so clones, about nine tenths seen once. Specimen: peripheral blood, collected from a patient treated with photon-based radiotherapy. These receptors were obtained from a woman aged 70-85 years with pancreatic cancer.

The chain couples TRBV11-2 to TRBJ2-1, with D maybe TRBD2 (6 bases). This CDR3 has 15 residues. The germline V gene has CDR1 SGHAT and CDR2 FQNNGV. The V gene lost 1 base and the J gene lost 1 base, with 8 bases spanning the gap. The DNA of the CDR3 is TGTGCCAGCAGCTTAGCGGGAGTTTCCTACAATGAGCAGTTCTTC. Amino acids: CASSLAGVSYNEQFF. Full variable domain (remainder filled in from reference TRBV11-2 and TRBJ2-1): EAGVAQSPRYKIIEKRQSVAFWCNPISGHATLYWYQQILGQGPKLLIQFQNNGVVDDSQLPKDRFSAERLKGVDSTLKIQPAKLEDSAVYLCASSLAGVSYNEQFFGPGTRLTVL.

The rearrangement links TRBV18 to TRBJ1-5; D gene ambiguous. The CDR3 runs to 14 residues. CDR1 KGHSH and CDR2 LQKENI come from the germline V gene. V lost 2 bases and J 1 base, leaving 6 bases between the germline ends. In DNA form, the CDR3 reads TGTGCCAGCTCACCAACCCAAAGCAATCAGCCCCAGCATTTT. Encoded protein: CASSPTQSNQPQHF.

The CDR3 region has the DNA TGTGCCAGCAGCCAGAATCGGAATGAGCAGTTCTTC. Amino acids: CASSQNRNEQFF. The chain uses TRBV7-2 and TRBJ2-1; D is uncertain. Germline CDR1 is SGHTA and CDR2 is FQGNSA. With 5 bases removed from V and 7 bases from J, the gap between germline ends came to 9 bases. The CDR3 covers 12 residues.

This clone was counted a single time. J is TRBJ1-4 and V is TRBV6-5; 7 nucleotides match TRBD1. Germline CDR1 and CDR2: MNHEY and SVGAGI. Losses at the gene ends were 6 bases for V and 3 bases for J; bases not matched to a gene: 7. The CDR3 totals 15 residues. The DNA of the CDR3 is TGTGCCAGCAGGGGCGGGACAGCCTCTAATGAAAAACTGTTTTTT. Amino acids: CASRGGTASNEKLFF.

This chain links TRBV6-6 with TRBJ2-7, with 7 bases identical to TRBD2. CDR1 and CDR2 (germline): MNHNY, SVGAGI (reference sequence). V gave up 3 bases and J gave up 2 bases; unmatched junction bases: 7. This CDR3 region has 15 residues. CDR3 DNA sequence: TGTGCCAGCAGTTATATGGAGGGAGGGCCCTACGAGCAGTACTTC. Its translation: CASSYMEGGPYEQYF.

The gene calls are TRBV7-2 and TRBJ2-1; the match to TRBD1 covers 10 bases. The germline V gene has CDR1 SGHTA and CDR2 FQGNSA. This CDR3 spans 15 amino acids. Trimming removed 6 bases from V and 4 bases from J; junction bases left unmatched: 6. The CDR3 region has the DNA TGTGCCAGCAGTAGGGACAGGGGAAGTTACAATGAGCAGTTCTTC. It yields the protein CASSRDRGSYNEQFF.

The chain recombines TRBV4-2 with TRBJ2-7; possibly TRBD1 or TRBD2 for D (5 bases each). Germline lookup yields CDR1 LGHNA and CDR2 YNFKEQ. The V and J ends lost 4 bases and 0 bases respectively, with 19 bases between them. This CDR3 spans 17 amino acids. This CDR3 is CASSPWGQRTYSYEQYF. The CDR3 DNA reads as TGTGCCAGCAGCCCCTGGGGCCAGCGGACCTACTCCTACGAGCAGTACTTC.

This chain links TRBV6-1 with TRBJ1-5; D gene uncertain. The CDR3 loop spans 13 amino acids. Germline assignment: CDR1 MNHNS and CDR2 SASEGT. The V end lost 2 bases, the J end lost 5 bases, and 7 bases lay between the germline ends. The CDR3: CASSERTHQPQHF. The CDR3 region has the DNA TGTGCCAGCAGTGAAAGGACCCATCAGCCCCAGCATTTT.

V gene TRBV6-6 combines with J gene TRBJ1-2; TRBD1 matches 9 bases. Per germline, CDR1 MNHNY and CDR2 SVGAGI (reference sequence). The junction had 6 bases not matched to a gene; V was cut back by 2 bases and J by 8 bases. CDR3 length: 14 residues. CDR3 sequence (DNA): TGTGCCAGCAGTTACACAGGGGGCGCAGGGGGCTACACCTTC. It translates to CASSYTGGAGGYTF.

The V and J genes are TRBV6-1 and TRBJ1-1; TRBD1 aligns across 7 bases. The CDR3 contains 14 residues. Trimming at V came to 6 bases and at J to 8 bases, leaving 12 bases not matched to a gene. Germline V CDR1 and CDR2: MNHNS, SASEGT. CDR3 in amino acids: CASSPNPGQKEAFF. The CDR3, as DNA: TGTGCCAGCAGCCCTAATCCGGGACAGAAGGAAGCTTTCTTT.

The genes are TRBV29-1 and TRBJ2-7; D possibly uses TRBD1 or TRBD2 (6 bases each). The CDR3 is made up of 13 amino acids. V shed 6 bases and J shed 0 bases, with 12 bases lying between them. CDR1 and CDR2 from the germline V gene are SQVTM and ANQGSEA. The CDR3 reads CSVARGLSYEQYF. The CDR3 bases are TGCAGCGTCGCCCGGGGGCTCTCCTACGAGCAGTACTTC.

This clone turned up a few times. The genes are TRBV21-1 and TRBJ2-7; no check of the table's D call, TRBD1, against the DNA was made. TRBV21-1 is noted as a pseudogene. The CDR3 runs to 17 residues. As DNA, the CDR3 is TGTGCCAGCAGCAAACAGTTTGGGGGCCAATGGCCTCGGGAGCAGTACTTC. Translating gives CASSKQFGGQWPREQYF.

The chain is built from TRBV9 and TRBJ2-7, with 13 positions matching TRBD2. This CDR3 has 17 residues. Trimming at V came to 3 bases and at J to 2 bases, leaving 8 bases not matched to a gene. The V gene's germline CDR1 is SGDLS and CDR2 YYNGEE. CDR3 coding DNA: TGTGCCAGCAGCGCCAGACCGGGACTAGCGGGAACCTACGAGCAGTACTTC. The encoded protein is CASSARPGLAGTYEQYF.

This clone was counted a single time. The chain has TRBV14 and TRBJ2-2, with D uncertain. V was clipped by 5 bases and J by 4 bases, with 11 bases between them. Germline-derived CDR1 and CDR2 are SGHDN and FVKESK. The CDR3 is made up of 14 amino acids. The CDR3 region has the DNA TGTGCCAGCAGCTCAAGATATTTCACCGGGGAGCTGTTTTTT. The encoded protein is CASSSRYFTGELFF.

Comment on this clone: Germline is not matched at one junction end, which may reflect a read error. V usage is TRBV30 and J usage is TRBJ2-5; perhaps TRBD2 as D (5 bases). Germline assignment: CDR1 GTSNPN and CDR2 SVGIG (reference sequence). This CDR3 has 13 amino acids. The CDR3 sequence: CAWSVERAVTLNF. The DNA of the CDR3 is TGTGCCTGGAGTGTAGAGAGGGCGGTCACACTCAACTTC.